The 14 T cell receptor beta chains reported below all come from one sample, sequenced in a study of OX40 agonist ivuxolimab in advanced cancers. Some clones are missing from TCRdb's copy, which holds only in-frame ones; the method was immunoSEQ multiplex PCR. The table records 45,000 to 65,000 clones, about 90% of them present only once. The material was CD4+ or CD8+ T cells sorted from blood, obtained in a trial of the OX40 agonist ivuxolimab. Source of these receptors: an adult with an advanced solid tumor such as melanoma, head and neck, liver or kidney cancer.

Of note for this clone: Other DNA sequences of this sample code for an identical CDR3. This chain connects TRBV10-3 to TRBJ1-1; tentatively, D is TRBD1 (5 bases). The V gene lost 2 bases and the J gene lost 4 bases, with 8 bases spanning the gap. CDR1 and CDR2 from the germline V gene are ENHRY and SYGVKD. CDR3 length equals 13 residues. This chain's CDR3 is CAISEERGTEAFF. For the CDR3, the DNA is TGTGCCATCAGTGAGGAAAGGGGCACTGAAGCTTTCTTT.

This chain connects TRBV11-1 to TRBJ2-5; D gene uncertain. This CDR3 has 11 amino acids. V was cut by 5 bases and J by 4 bases, with 5 bases left in between. Germline lookup yields CDR1 SGHAT and CDR2 FQDESV (reference sequence). The CDR3 loop is CASSRGETQYF. The CDR3, as DNA: TGTGCCAGCAGCCGAGGAGAGACCCAGTACTTC.

This clone has just a few counts. The genes are TRBV11-1 and TRBJ1-1, with a tentative D call TRBD1 (6 bases). The CDR3 loop spans 14 amino acids. In germline, CDR1 is SGHAT, CDR2 FQDESV (reference sequence). The germline V and J ends were trimmed by 5 bases and 1 base, with 11 bases remaining between them. CDR3 DNA: TGTGCCAGCAGCCACAGGGTGGGGAACACTGAAGCTTTCTTT. This encodes CASSHRVGNTEAFF.

The chain couples TRBV10-3 to TRBJ1-6; D not resolved. V was trimmed by 0 bases and J by 6 bases, leaving 3 bases between them. This CDR3 contains 13 residues. Germline CDR1 reads ENHRY; CDR2 reads SYGVKD. CDR3 sequence: CAISESGNSPLHF. In DNA form, the CDR3 reads TGTGCCATCAGTGAGTCGGGTAATTCACCCCTCCACTTT.

J is TRBJ2-7 and V is TRBV5-1, with TRBD2 as a possible D gene (7 bases). The germline V and J ends were trimmed by 0 bases and 5 bases, with 21 bases remaining between them. CDR1 SGHRS and CDR2 YFSETQ come from the germline V gene. This CDR3 is built from 17 residues. The CDR3 sequence is CASSLEISGGASHEQYF. The DNA for the CDR3 is TGCGCCAGCAGCTTGGAGATTTCGGGGGGCGCGTCCCACGAGCAGTACTTC.

This rearrangement joins TRBV19 to TRBJ1-1; TRBD1 matches 8 bases. With 5 bases clipped from V and 3 bases from J, the junction kept 2 bases outside the gene matches. Germline V gene lookup returns CDR1 LNHDA and CDR2 SQIVND (reference sequence). The CDR3 is made up of 13 amino acids. The CDR3: CASSSQGDTEAFF. The DNA for the CDR3 is TGTGCCAGTAGTTCACAGGGGGACACTGAAGCTTTCTTT.

The CDR3 reads CASSPPGQGSPGELFF. The CDR3 coding sequence is TGTGCCAGCAGCCCACCGGGGCAGGGGAGTCCCGGGGAGCTGTTTTTT. V and J are TRBV28 and TRBJ2-2; perhaps TRBD1 as D (6 bases). There are 16 residues in the CDR3. Trimming took off 6 bases at V and 6 bases at J, with 20 bases between the two ends. Germline lookup yields CDR1 MDHEN and CDR2 SYDVKM.

This clone has a single count. The chain is built from TRBV7-8 and TRBJ1-5; possible D gene TRBD1, 5 bases. This CDR3 contains 14 residues. CDR1 SGHVS and CDR2 FQNEAQ come from the germline V gene. Trimming left V 2 bases short and J 2 bases short, with 7 bases between. Here the CDR3 DNA reads TGTGCCAGCAGCTTACAGGGTCGCAATCAGCCCCAGCATTTT. Residues: CASSLQGRNQPQHF.

About this clone itself: This same CDR3 is encoded by further DNA sequences in the sample. The J gene is TRBJ1-6, the V gene TRBV5-6; a weak D match, TRBD1 (5 bases). Germline V gene sequence: CDR1 SGHDT, CDR2 YYEEEE. This CDR3 is built from 16 residues. Trimming removed 5 bases at V and 6 bases at J, with 18 bases between. The CDR3 DNA reads TGTGCCAGCAGTTTGTCAGAAGGGGTTATTAATTCACCCCTCCACTTT. As protein: CASSLSEGVINSPLHF.

The chain carries TRBV28 and TRBJ1-3; perhaps TRBD1 as D (5 bases). The V and J ends lost 5 bases and 0 bases respectively, with 17 bases between them. Looked up from germline, CDR1 is MDHEN and CDR2 is SYDVKM. This CDR3 comprises 17 residues. For the CDR3, the DNA is TGTGCCAGCAGTCCCGTGGTAGGGGTTACCTCTGGAAACACCATATATTTT. Protein product: CASSPVVGVTSGNTIYF.

V and J are TRBV6-5 and TRBJ2-1, with 11 nucleotides matching TRBD2. Trimming at V came to 2 bases and at J to 9 bases, leaving 6 bases not matched to a gene. This CDR3 is built from 15 residues. In germline, CDR1 is MNHEY, CDR2 SVGAGI. CDR3 nucleotides: TGTGCCAGCAGTTACCCTAGCGGGGGGCCTAGTGAGCAGTTCTTC. It yields the protein CASSYPSGGPSEQFF.

This rearrangement joins TRBV2 to TRBJ1-4; TRBD1 matches 8 bases. The CDR3 spans 14 residues. Per germline, CDR1 SNHLY and CDR2 FYNNEI. V lost 7 bases, J lost 8 bases, and 9 bases stayed unmatched. CDR3 sequence (DNA): TGTGCCAGCATGAAGGACAGGGTCGGGGAAAAACTGTTTTTT. Protein: CASMKDRVGEKLFF.

V usage is TRBV6-1 and J usage is TRBJ1-1; 8 nucleotides line up with TRBD1. This CDR3 contains 15 residues. Germline V gene sequence: CDR1 MNHNS, CDR2 SASEGT. Losses at the gene ends were 6 bases for V and 3 bases for J; bases not matched to a gene: 9. CDR3 sequence reads: CASRPAGGADTEAFF. CDR3 nucleotide sequence: TGTGCCAGCAGACCCGCAGGGGGCGCGGACACTGAAGCTTTCTTT.

The chain recombines TRBV2 with TRBJ1-1, with D perhaps matching TRBD1 (6 bases). CDR3 size: 13 residues. Germline CDR1 SNHLY, CDR2 FYNNEI. Trimming shortened V by 11 bases and J by 4 bases, and 17 bases separated the two germline ends. The CDR3 reads CAGRGASGTEAFF. As DNA, the CDR3 is TGTGCCGGGAGGGGGGCTTCGGGCACTGAAGCTTTCTTT.